These 30 T cell receptor beta chains came from one sample sequenced in a study of blood T cell repertoires in COVID-19. The method was immunoSEQ multiplex PCR; TCRdb's version includes in-frame clones alone and lacks a portion of them. The sample carries roughly 250,000 clones, less than 85% recorded once. Material for sequencing was peripheral blood. These receptors were obtained from a woman older than 75 with active or convalescent COVID-19.

This clone was picked up a small number of times. The chain employs TRBV11-2 and TRBJ1-5; D not certain. The V gene's germline CDR1 is SGHAT and CDR2 FQNNGV. This CDR3 is built from 13 residues. Trimming took 2 bases from V and 6 from J, leaving 8 bases between them. The CDR3 DNA reads as TGTGCCAGCAGCTTATCCCGGAGTCAGCCCCAGCATTTT. Translation: CASSLSRSQPQHF.

The chain uses TRBV5-4 and TRBJ1-6; no reliable D call. CDR1 is SGHNT, CDR2 YYREEE, per germline (reference sequence). This CDR3 is 16 amino acids long. V was pared by 0 bases and J by 0 bases, with 7 bases between. CDR3 loop: CASSLVRGSYNSPLHF. CDR3 nucleotides: TGTGCCAGCAGCTTGGTCCGGGGCTCCTATAATTCACCCCTCCACTTT.

The chain uses TRBV7-9 and TRBJ1-5, with 8 bases fitting TRBD1. This CDR3 region has 15 residues. Germline V gene sequence: CDR1 SEHNR, CDR2 FQNEAQ (reference sequence). V lost 5 bases, J lost 7 bases, and 10 bases stayed unmatched. The CDR3 DNA is TGTGCCAGCAGCCTGACAGGGGCGTCGGGACAGCCCCAGCATTTT. Protein: CASSLTGASGQPQHF.

The chain employs TRBV5-1 and TRBJ2-5; TRBD1 matches 10 bases. CDR3 length: 16 amino acids. Germline CDR1 and CDR2: SGHRS and YFSETQ. Trimming cost V 1 base and J 0 bases; bases outside gene matches: 3. The CDR3 protein is CASSLFGTGDQETQYF. CDR3 DNA: TGCGCCAGCAGCTTGTTCGGGACAGGGGACCAAGAGACCCAGTACTTC.

V usage is TRBV5-1 and J usage is TRBJ1-3; possibly TRBD1 for D (5 bases). The germline gives CDR1 SGHRS, CDR2 YFSETQ. V was trimmed by 4 bases and J by 0 bases, leaving 11 bases between them. The length of the CDR3 is 15 residues. CDR3 in amino acids: CASSLDITSGNTIYF. CDR3 nucleotide sequence: TGCGCCAGCAGCCTGGACATTACCTCTGGAAACACCATATATTTT.

The J gene is TRBJ2-3, the V gene TRBV5-1, with 7 bases that match TRBD2. The CDR3 totals 17 residues. The germline V gene encodes CDR1 SGHRS and CDR2 YFSETQ. The trim removed 0 bases at V and 5 bases at J, leaving 12 bases unmatched. The CDR3: CASSLAGAGEGEDTQYF. Here the CDR3 DNA reads TGCGCCAGCAGCTTGGCCGGGGCGGGAGAAGGGGAAGATACGCAGTATTTT.

The chain links TRBV5-4 to TRBJ2-1, with D maybe TRBD1 (5 bases). The CDR3 totals 12 residues. V was cut by 4 bases and J by 9 bases, with 11 bases left in between. Germline assignment: CDR1 SGHNT and CDR2 YYREEE (reference sequence). The CDR3 nucleotides read TGTGCCAGCAGCGCTGGGGCCGGTGAGCAGTTCTTC. Translating gives CASSAGAGEQFF.

The CDR3 nucleotides are TGCGCCAGCAGCCCGAGCGGGTTAGGGGAGACCCAGTACTTC. This sequence encodes CASSPSGLGETQYF. The chain combines TRBV5-1 with TRBJ2-5, with D perhaps TRBD2 (6 bases). Trimming removed 4 bases from V and 5 bases from J, with 15 bases in between. Per germline, CDR1 SGHRS and CDR2 YFSETQ. The CDR3 runs to 14 residues.

This chain connects TRBV29-1 to TRBJ1-2, with D possibly TRBD1 on 6 matching bases. Trimming stripped 3 bases from V and 0 bases from J, with 14 bases between. Germline V CDR1 and CDR2: SQVTM, ANQGSEA. The CDR3 totals 15 residues. This CDR3 reads CSVDSGADPNYGYTF. CDR3 nucleotides: TGCAGCGTTGATTCAGGGGCCGACCCTAACTATGGCTACACCTTC.

The CDR3 reads CASSQGFGYGYTF. The CDR3 region has the DNA TGCGCCAGCAGCCAGGGGTTCGGCTATGGCTACACCTTC. This rearrangement joins TRBV5-1 to TRBJ1-2; D possibly corresponds to TRBD1 (6 bases). CDR3 size: 13 residues. Trimming took off 4 bases at V and 4 bases at J, with 11 bases between the two ends. The germline V gene has CDR1 SGHRS and CDR2 YFSETQ.

V and J are TRBV4-1 and TRBJ2-2; 9 nucleotides line up with TRBD1. V shed 2 bases and J 7 bases; nucleotides not matched to a gene: 5. The CDR3 runs 15 residues. Germline V lookup: CDR1 MGHRA, CDR2 YSYEKL. CDR3 loop: CASSQTTGGGGELFF. The CDR3, as DNA: TGCGCCAGCAGCCAAACGACAGGGGGAGGCGGGGAGCTGTTTTTT.

This clone was detected only a few times. The genes are TRBV16 and TRBJ1-5; D uncertain. V was pared by 0 bases and J by 1 base, with 10 bases between. Germline CDR1 and CDR2: KGHSY and FQNENV. The CDR3 has 16 residues. The DNA of the CDR3 is TGTGCCAGCAGCCAATCGTGGTCAGTAAGCAATCAGCCCCAGCATTTT. This gives the protein CASSQSWSVSNQPQHF. Variable domain in full (rest from reference TRBV16 and TRBJ1-5): GEEVAQTPKHLVRGEGQKAKLYCAPIKGHSYVFWYQQVLKNEFKFLISFQNENVFDETGMPKERFSAKCLPNSPCSLEIQATKLEDSAVYFCASSQSWSVSNQPQHFGDGTRLSIL.

The gene calls are TRBV2 and TRBJ1-5; D not certain. The CDR3 consists of 14 residues. The V and J ends lost 2 bases and 5 bases respectively, with 10 bases between them. CDR1 and CDR2 (germline): SNHLY, FYNNEI. For the CDR3, the DNA is TGTGCCAGCAGTGAAAACAGTCTTGATCAGCCCCAGCATTTT. Protein: CASSENSLDQPQHF.

The J gene is TRBJ1-2, the V gene TRBV6-5, with a possible D match to TRBD1 (5 bases). This CDR3 is built from 12 residues. The ends were cut back, 6 bases at V and 4 bases at J, with 9 bases in the middle. Per the germline V gene, CDR1 is MNHEY and CDR2 is SVGAGI. CDR3 coding DNA: TGTGCCAGCAGCGCAGGGTTCTATGGCTACACCTTC. It encodes CASSAGFYGYTF.

Only a few counts were recorded for this clone. V and J are TRBV18 and TRBJ1-1; D ambiguous. Per germline, CDR1 KGHSH and CDR2 LQKENI. This CDR3 is 13 amino acids long. Trimming stripped 0 bases from V and 11 bases from J, with 13 bases between. The chain's CDR3 is CASSPPSQIEAFF. In DNA form, the CDR3 reads TGTGCCAGCTCACCACCGAGCCAAATAGAGGCTTTCTTT. The full variable domain, rest sourced from reference TRBV18 and TRBJ1-1, is NAGVMQNPRHLVRRRGQEARLRCSPMKGHSHVYWYRQLPEEGLKFMVYLQKENIIDESGMPKERFSAEFPKEGPSILRIQQVVRGDSAAYFCASSPPSQIEAFFGQGTRLTVV.

V is TRBV19 and J is TRBJ2-1; D perhaps matches TRBD2 (5 bases). The CDR3 has 15 amino acids. Germline CDR1 reads LNHDA; CDR2 reads SQIVND (reference sequence). Trimming pared 0 bases from V and 10 bases from J, leaving 16 bases between. The CDR3 loop is CASSIDQAGKGEQFF. CDR3 nucleotides: TGTGCCAGTAGTATAGATCAGGCGGGCAAGGGAGAGCAGTTCTTC.

The chain uses TRBV19 and TRBJ2-6; possible D gene TRBD1, 6 bases. CDR3 length: 17 amino acids. Germline CDR1 reads LNHDA; CDR2 reads SQIVND (reference sequence). V was cut by 2 bases and J by 1 base, with 12 bases left in between. For the CDR3, the DNA is TGTGCCAGTAGTATACAGGGGAGTTATTCTGGGGCCAACGTCCTGACTTTC. Translating it yields CASSIQGSYSGANVLTF.

The rearrangement links TRBV11-2 to TRBJ1-4, with D possibly being TRBD1 (5 bases). The germline V gene encodes CDR1 SGHAT and CDR2 FQNNGV. This CDR3 spans 15 amino acids. Trimming removed 5 bases from V and 2 bases from J, with 12 bases in between. In DNA, the CDR3 is TGTGCCAGCAGCCGATGGGGGGGGACTAATGAAAAACTGTTTTTT. This sequence encodes CASSRWGGTNEKLFF.

The chain joins TRBV9 to TRBJ1-1; D perhaps matches TRBD1 (6 bases). The length of the CDR3 is 16 residues. Germline loops: CDR1 SGDLS, CDR2 YYNGEE. The germline V and J ends were trimmed by 2 bases and 1 base, with 15 bases remaining between them. CDR3 bases: TGTGCCAGCAGCGTTCAGGGGCGGGGGACGAACACTGAAGCTTTCTTT. This gives the protein CASSVQGRGTNTEAFF.

This chain joins TRBV11-3 and TRBJ2-7; 7 nucleotides line up with TRBD1. CDR1 is SGHNT and CDR2 is YENEEA in the germline V gene. Trimming took 6 bases from V and 4 from J; bases not matched to a gene: 6. CDR3 length: 13 residues. The DNA for the CDR3 is TGTGCCAGCAGGGGGGACAGACAATACGAGCAGTACTTC. It encodes CASRGDRQYEQYF.

The CDR3 DNA follows: TGTGCCAGCAGCCTAGGGACGACAGGAATAACGGATGAGCAGTTCTTC. Translated, it gives CASSLGTTGITDEQFF. The rearrangement joins TRBV3-1 (or the pseudogene TRBV3-2) to TRBJ2-1, with D possibly matching TRBD1 (6 bases). Germline V gene sequence: CDR1 LGHDT, CDR2 YNNKEL (reference sequence). Trimming took off 4 bases at V and 8 bases at J, with 21 bases between the two ends. This CDR3 comprises 16 residues.

This clone was seen just once. The V call is TRBV28, the J call TRBJ1-2, with D possibly matching TRBD1 (6 bases). CDR3 length equals 12 residues. CDR1 is MDHEN, CDR2 SYDVKM, per germline. Trimming stripped 4 bases from V and 8 bases from J, with 11 bases between. CDR3 bases: TGTGCCAGCAGTTCACAGGGTTGGGGCTACACCTTC. This translates into CASSSQGWGYTF.

This clone has a handful of counts. J is TRBJ2-7 and V is TRBV6-1; TRBD2 matches 12 bases. This CDR3 has 15 residues. Germline V gene lookup returns CDR1 MNHNS and CDR2 SASEGT. Trimming removed 3 bases from V and 8 bases from J; junction bases left unmatched: 8. CDR3 sequence: CASSEPPSGREKQYF. The CDR3 DNA is TGTGCCAGCAGTGAGCCCCCTAGCGGGAGGGAAAAGCAGTACTTC.

The chain combines TRBV27 with TRBJ2-7; TRBD2 agrees at 8 bases. J lost 1 base, V lost 5 bases, and 7 bases had no gene match. Germline assignment: CDR1 MNHEY and CDR2 SMNVEV (reference sequence). The CDR3 is made up of 15 amino acids. As DNA, the CDR3 is TGTGCCAGCAGTCGGGATAGCGGGGCATCCTACGAGCAGTACTTC. This codes for CASSRDSGASYEQYF.

The genes are TRBV19 and TRBJ1-1, with D unclear. Germline-derived CDR1 and CDR2 are LNHDA and SQIVND (reference sequence). Trimming took 6 bases from V and 1 from J, leaving 9 bases between them. This CDR3 is built from 13 residues. CDR3 residues: CASSKEGNTEAFF. CDR3 nucleotide sequence: TGTGCCAGTAGCAAAGAGGGGAACACTGAAGCTTTCTTT.

This chain connects TRBV5-1 to TRBJ2-1; 8 bases match TRBD2. Germline V gene lookup returns CDR1 SGHRS and CDR2 YFSETQ. The CDR3 has 16 amino acids. Germline trimming cut 5 bases from V and 2 bases from J; bases unmatched to any gene: 9. This chain's CDR3 is CASSPLAGDTYNEQFF. CDR3 nucleotides: TGCGCCAGCAGTCCTCTAGCGGGCGACACCTACAATGAGCAGTTCTTC.

The J gene is TRBJ1-4, the V gene TRBV6-5; D may be TRBD1 (5 bases). The CDR3 sequence is 15 residues long. Germline values: CDR1 MNHEY, CDR2 SVGAGI. V shed 0 bases and J shed 4 bases, with 9 bases lying between them. CDR3 residues: CASSYSRGFNEKLFF. CDR3 sequence (DNA): TGTGCCAGCAGTTACTCAAGGGGTTTTAATGAAAAACTGTTTTTT.

This chain joins TRBV4-1 and TRBJ1-4; 7 bases line up with TRBD1. The CDR3 runs 18 residues. V trimming: 3 bases; J trimming: 0 bases; junction bases outside the gene matches: 10. Germline V gene data show CDR1 as MGHRA and CDR2 as YSYEKL. CDR3 nucleotides: TGCGCCAGCAGCCAGCGTAAACTAGACAGGGCAACTAATGAAAAACTGTTTTTT. Its translation is CASSQRKLDRATNEKLFF.

This clone was detected only a few times. This chain joins TRBV27 and TRBJ2-1, with 13 bases lining up with TRBD2. The V gene's germline CDR1 is MNHEY and CDR2 SMNVEV (reference sequence). V gave up 6 bases and J gave up 8 bases; unmatched junction bases: 13. This CDR3 has 17 residues. As DNA, the CDR3 is TGTGCCAGCAGACCAGCGGGACTAGCGGGACCCTTGGATGAGCAGTTCTTC. Translating it yields CASRPAGLAGPLDEQFF.

The gene calls are TRBV3-1 (or the pseudogene TRBV3-2) and TRBJ2-7, with 12 bases identical to TRBD2. This CDR3 is 16 amino acids long. J lost 2 bases, V lost 4 bases, and 6 bases had no gene match. The V gene's germline CDR1 is LGHDT and CDR2 YNNKEL (reference sequence). In DNA form, the CDR3 reads TGTGCCAGCAGCCCATGGACTAGCGGGACTACCTACGAGCAGTACTTC. Translation gives CASSPWTSGTTYEQYF.